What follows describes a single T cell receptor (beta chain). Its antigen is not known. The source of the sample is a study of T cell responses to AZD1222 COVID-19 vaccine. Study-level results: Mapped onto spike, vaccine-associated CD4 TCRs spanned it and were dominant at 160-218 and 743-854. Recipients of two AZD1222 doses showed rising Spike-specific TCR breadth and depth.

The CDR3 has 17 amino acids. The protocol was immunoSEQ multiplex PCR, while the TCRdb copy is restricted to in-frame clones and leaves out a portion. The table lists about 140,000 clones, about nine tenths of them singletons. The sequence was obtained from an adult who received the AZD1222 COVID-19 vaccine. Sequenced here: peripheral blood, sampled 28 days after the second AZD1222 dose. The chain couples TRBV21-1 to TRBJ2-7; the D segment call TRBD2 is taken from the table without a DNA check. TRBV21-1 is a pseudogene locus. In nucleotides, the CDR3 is TGTGCCAGCAGCAAAGAGTGGACTAGCGGGTTCTCCTACGAGCAGTACTTC. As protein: CASSKEWTSGFSYEQYF.